The TCR beta chain under discussion was sequenced for a study of regulatory T cells in long-lasting Graves disease. Whole-study findings and limits: Persistent disease exhibited a predilection for TRBV28, TRBJ1-2 and TRBJ2-5.

Germline CDR1 reads LNHDA; CDR2 reads SQIVND (reference sequence). The ends were cut back, 3 bases at V and 2 bases at J, with 7 bases in the middle. CDR3 length equals 13 residues. Relying on iRepertoire HTBI primers and Arm-PCR of CDR3 regions, the team built TCR beta libraries. TCRdb itself ran the multiplex PCR reads through MiXCR, one entry per CDR3 protein. The table records hundreds of thousands of distinct CDR3 sequences, approximately 16% of them present only once. As to this clonotype: Its antigen is not identified.

Noted time point: newly diagnosed GD, antithyroid drugs for less than 3 months. Construction of the TCR library relied on RNA isolated from PBMCs. These data also formed part of another study, on T cells in Graves' hyperthyroidism and ophthalmopathy. That report notes: Primed by the HTBI set, a first-round RT-PCR was run on the TCR CDR3.

Sequenced here: peripheral blood mononuclear cells (PBMCs), sampled at new diagnosis, from a patient treated with antithyroid drugs. The chain links TRBV19 to TRBJ1-2; D is unclear. The TCR was taken from a woman aged 35 to 60 with Graves disease. CDR3 nucleotide sequence: TGTGCCAGTAGTATTCACGGAAACTATGGCTACACCTTC. Translating it yields CASSIHGNYGYTF.